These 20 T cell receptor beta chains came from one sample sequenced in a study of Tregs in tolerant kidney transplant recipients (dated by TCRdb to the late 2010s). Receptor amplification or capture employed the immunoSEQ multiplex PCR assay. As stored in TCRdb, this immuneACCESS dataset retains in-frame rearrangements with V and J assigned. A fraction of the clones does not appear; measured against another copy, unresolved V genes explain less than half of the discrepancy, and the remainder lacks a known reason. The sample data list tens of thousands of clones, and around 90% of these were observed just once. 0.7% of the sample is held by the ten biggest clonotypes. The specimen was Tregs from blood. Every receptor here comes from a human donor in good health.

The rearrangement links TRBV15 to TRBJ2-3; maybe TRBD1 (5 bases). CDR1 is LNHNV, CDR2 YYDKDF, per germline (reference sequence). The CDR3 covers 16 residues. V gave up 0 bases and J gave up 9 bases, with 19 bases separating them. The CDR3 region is CATSRDDLAGIRTQYF. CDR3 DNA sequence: TGTGCCACCAGCAGAGATGATCTGGCAGGGATCAGAACGCAGTATTTT. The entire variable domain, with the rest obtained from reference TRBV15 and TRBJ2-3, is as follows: DAMVIQNPRYQVTQFGKPVTLSCSQTLNHNVMYWYQQKSSQAPKLLFHYYDKDFNNEADTPDNFQSRRPNTSFCFLDIRSPGLGDTAMYLCATSRDDLAGIRTQYFGPGTRLTVL.

In DNA, the CDR3 is TGTGCCAGCAGCCTATTCTACCGGTCACCTAATGAAAAACTGTTTTTT. Its protein product is CASSLFYRSPNEKLFF. The V and J genes are TRBV7-4 and TRBJ1-4; D is undetermined. V was clipped by 5 bases and J by 3 bases, with 16 bases between them. The CDR3 covers 16 residues. Germline CDR1 SGHVT, CDR2 SQSDAQ.

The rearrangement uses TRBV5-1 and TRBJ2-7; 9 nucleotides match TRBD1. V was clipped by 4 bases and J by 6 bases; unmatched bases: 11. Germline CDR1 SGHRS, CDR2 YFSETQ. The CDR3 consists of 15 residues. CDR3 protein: CASSVSTGGPLEQYF. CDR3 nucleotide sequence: TGCGCCAGCAGCGTGTCGACAGGGGGACCCCTCGAGCAGTACTTC.

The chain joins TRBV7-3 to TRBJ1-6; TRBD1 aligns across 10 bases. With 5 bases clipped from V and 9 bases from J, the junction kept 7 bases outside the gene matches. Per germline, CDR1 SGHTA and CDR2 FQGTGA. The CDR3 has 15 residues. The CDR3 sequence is CASSRAGTGASPLHF. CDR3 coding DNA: TGTGCCAGCAGCCGGGCCGGGACAGGGGCTTCACCCCTCCACTTT.

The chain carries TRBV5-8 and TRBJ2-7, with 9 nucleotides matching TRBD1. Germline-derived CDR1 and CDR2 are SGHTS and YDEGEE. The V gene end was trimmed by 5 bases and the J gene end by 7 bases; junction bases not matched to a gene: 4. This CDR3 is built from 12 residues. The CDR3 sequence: CASSSTGGEQYF. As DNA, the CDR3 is TGTGCCAGCAGTTCGACAGGGGGTGAGCAGTACTTC.

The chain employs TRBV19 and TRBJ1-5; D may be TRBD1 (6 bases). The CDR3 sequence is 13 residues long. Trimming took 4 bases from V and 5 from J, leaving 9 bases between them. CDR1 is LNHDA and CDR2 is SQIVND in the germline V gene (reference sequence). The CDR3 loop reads CASSRQVYQPQHF. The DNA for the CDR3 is TGTGCCAGTAGTAGACAGGTTTATCAGCCCCAGCATTTT.

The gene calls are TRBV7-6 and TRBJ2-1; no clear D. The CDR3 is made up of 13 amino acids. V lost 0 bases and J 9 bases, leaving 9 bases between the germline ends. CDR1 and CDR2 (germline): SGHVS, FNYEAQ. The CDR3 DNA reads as TGTGCCAGCAGCTTAGCGGCGGTGACTGAGCAGTTCTTC. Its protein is CASSLAAVTEQFF.

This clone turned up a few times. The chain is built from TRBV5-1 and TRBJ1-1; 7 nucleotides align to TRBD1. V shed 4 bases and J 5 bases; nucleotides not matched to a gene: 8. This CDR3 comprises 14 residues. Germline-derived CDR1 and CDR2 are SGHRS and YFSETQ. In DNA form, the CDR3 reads TGCGCCAGCAGCGATACAGGGGTGGTAACTGAAGCTTTCTTT. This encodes CASSDTGVVTEAFF.

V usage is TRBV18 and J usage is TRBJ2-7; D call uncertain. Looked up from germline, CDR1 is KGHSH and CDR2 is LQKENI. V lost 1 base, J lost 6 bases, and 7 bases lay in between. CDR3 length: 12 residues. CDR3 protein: CASSPQGSEQYF. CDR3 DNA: TGTGCCAGCTCACCACAGGGATCCGAGCAGTACTTC.

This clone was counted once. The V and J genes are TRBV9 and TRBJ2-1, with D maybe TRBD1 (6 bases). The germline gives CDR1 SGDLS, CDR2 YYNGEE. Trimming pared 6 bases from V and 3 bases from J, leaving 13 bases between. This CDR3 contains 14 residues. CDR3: CASTRGDIYNEQFF. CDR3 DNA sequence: TGTGCCAGCACCCGTGGGGACATCTACAATGAGCAGTTCTTC.

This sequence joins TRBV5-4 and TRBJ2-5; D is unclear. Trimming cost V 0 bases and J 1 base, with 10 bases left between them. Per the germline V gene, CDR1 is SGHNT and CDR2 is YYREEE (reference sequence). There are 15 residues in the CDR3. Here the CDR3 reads CASSLASGIQETQYF. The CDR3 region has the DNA TGTGCCAGCAGCTTGGCATCTGGGATCCAAGAGACCCAGTACTTC.

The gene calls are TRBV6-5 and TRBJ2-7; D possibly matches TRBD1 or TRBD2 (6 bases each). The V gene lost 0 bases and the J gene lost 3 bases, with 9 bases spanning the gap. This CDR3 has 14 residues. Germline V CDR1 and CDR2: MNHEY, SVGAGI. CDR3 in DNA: TGTGCCAGCAGTTACTCAGGGGGGCTCTACGAGCAGTACTTC. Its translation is CASSYSGGLYEQYF.

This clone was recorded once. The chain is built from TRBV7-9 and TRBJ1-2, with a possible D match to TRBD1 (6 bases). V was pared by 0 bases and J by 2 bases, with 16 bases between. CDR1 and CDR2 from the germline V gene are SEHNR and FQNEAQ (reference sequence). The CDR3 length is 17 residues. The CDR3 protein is CASSLASLADRNYGYTF. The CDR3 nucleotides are TGTGCCAGCAGCTTAGCCTCACTCGCAGACAGGAACTATGGCTACACCTTC. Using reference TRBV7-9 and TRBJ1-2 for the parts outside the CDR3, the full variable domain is DTGVSQNPRHKITKRGQNVTFRCDPISEHNRLYWYRQTLGQGPEFLTYFQNEAQLEKSRLLSDRFSAERPKGSFSTLEIQRTEQGDSAMYLCASSLASLADRNYGYTFGSGTRLTVV.

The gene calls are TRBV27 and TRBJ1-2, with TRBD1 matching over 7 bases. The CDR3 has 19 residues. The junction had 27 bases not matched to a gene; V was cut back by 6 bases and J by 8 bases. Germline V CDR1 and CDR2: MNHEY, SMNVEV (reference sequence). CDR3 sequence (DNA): TGTGCCAGCAGCCCGGGGACAGACTTGCCTAAATCAAAAATGAGGGGCTACACCTTC. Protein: CASSPGTDLPKSKMRGYTF.

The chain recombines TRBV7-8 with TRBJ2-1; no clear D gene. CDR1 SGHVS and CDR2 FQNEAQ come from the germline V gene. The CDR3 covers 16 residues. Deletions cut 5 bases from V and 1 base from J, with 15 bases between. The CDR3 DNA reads TGTGCCAGCAGCCCTCTTATTGGGATTTCCTACAATGAGCAGTTCTTC. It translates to CASSPLIGISYNEQFF.

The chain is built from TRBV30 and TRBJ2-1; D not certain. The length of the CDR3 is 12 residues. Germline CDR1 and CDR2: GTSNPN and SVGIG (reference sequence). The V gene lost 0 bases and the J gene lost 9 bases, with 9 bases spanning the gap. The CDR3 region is CAWSVGRIEQFF. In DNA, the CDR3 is TGTGCCTGGAGTGTAGGGCGGATTGAGCAGTTCTTC.

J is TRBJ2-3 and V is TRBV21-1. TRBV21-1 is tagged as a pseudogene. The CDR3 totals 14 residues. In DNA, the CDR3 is TGTGCCAGCAGCAAAGAAGGGCCAACAGATACGCAGTATTTT. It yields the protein CASSKEGPTDTQYF.

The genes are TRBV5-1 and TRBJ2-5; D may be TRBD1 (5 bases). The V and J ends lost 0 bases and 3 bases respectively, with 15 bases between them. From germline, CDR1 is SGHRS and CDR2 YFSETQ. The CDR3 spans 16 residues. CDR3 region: CASSLGPGIFEETQYF. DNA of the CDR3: TGCGCCAGCAGCTTGGGGCCAGGGATTTTTGAAGAGACCCAGTACTTC.

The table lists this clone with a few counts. The CDR3 sequence is CASSPQGWDTIYF. In DNA form, the CDR3 reads TGTGCCAGCAGTCCACAGGGATGGGACACCATATATTTT. The V gene is TRBV6-5, the J gene TRBJ1-3, with D maybe TRBD1 (6 bases). V was trimmed by 5 bases and J by 8 bases, leaving 13 bases between them. The CDR3 covers 13 residues. Germline V lookup: CDR1 MNHEY, CDR2 SVGAGI.

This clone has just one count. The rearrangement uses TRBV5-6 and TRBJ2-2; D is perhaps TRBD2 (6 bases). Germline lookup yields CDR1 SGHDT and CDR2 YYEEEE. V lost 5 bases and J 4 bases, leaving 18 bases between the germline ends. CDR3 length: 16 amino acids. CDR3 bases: TGTGCCAGCAGTTCCCTGGGGGACGGGGGCACCGGGGAGCTGTTTTTT. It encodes CASSSLGDGGTGELFF.